A selection of T cell receptor beta chains follows, all from one sample in a study of cytomegalovirus exposure and HLA in healthy donors. The data were produced by immunoSEQ multiplex PCR, yet TCRdb's version contains in-frame clones alone and is incomplete. Of some 130,000 clones listed, around 77% are singletons. Sequenced sample: PBMCs. The receptors were gathered from a woman in her fifties or sixties in good health and CMV-seronegative. CDR3s include the opening cysteine and the closing phenylalanine or tryptophan. D genes are given only for firm matches. Clone size appears in some rows only: once, few, many, or a class for an expanded clone.

. TRBJ2-1 TRBV7-9 TRBD2 TGTGCCAGCAGCTCCCCGACTAGCGGGAGGGCCCCGGGTGAGCAGTTCTTC CASSSPTSGRAPGEQFF
. TRBJ2-1 TRBV11-2 TRBD1 TGTGCCAGCAGCTCGGACAGGTGGGACAATGAGCAGTTCTTC CASSSDRWDNEQFF
. TRBJ2-7 TRBV6-6 TRBD1 TGTGCCAGCAGGGCTCCGGGACAGGGGAACCACGAGCAGTACTTC CASRAPGQGNHEQYF
few TRBJ2-3 TRBV2 . TGTGCCAGCAGTCTACACCTTGACAGGTCTAGCACAGATACGCAGTATTTT CASSLHLDRSSTDTQYF
once TRBJ2-5 TRBV5-1 . TGCGCCAGCAGCCCCGGACAGTCCTTGAGAGAGACCCAGTACTTC CASSPGQSLRETQYF
. TRBJ2-2 TRBV6-6 . TGTGCCAGCAGCCCAAGACTCCCCTCTAACACCGGGGAGCTGTTTTTT CASSPRLPSNTGELFF
. TRBJ2-5 TRBV15 . TGTGCCACCAGCAGTTACCTTACGGGACAACAAGAGACCCAGTACTTC CATSSYLTGQQETQYF
. TRBJ2-7 TRBV9 TRBD2 TGTGCCAGCAGCGCGGGGGGACTAGATTCCTACGAGCAGTACTTC CASSAGGLDSYEQYF
. TRBJ2-1 TRBV14 TRBD2 TGTGCCAGCAGCCAAGATCGGGCGGGACTAGCGGGAAATGAGCAGTTCTTC CASSQDRAGLAGNEQFF
. TRBJ1-6 TRBV30 . TGTGCCTGGACCCCGGGGGGGGGACCGGTTGGTTCACCCCTCCACTTT CAWTPGGGPVGSPLHF
. TRBJ1-4 TRBV21-1 . TGTGCCAGCAGGCCCAGGGTCCAGGGGCGAGAAAAACTGTTTTTT CASRPRVQGREKLFF
. TRBJ2-7 TRBV21-1 . TGTGCCAGCAGCAAGGACAAATACTACGAGCAGTACTTC CASSKDKYYEQYF
. TRBJ2-7 TRBV27 . TGTGCCAGCAGTTTGGTCAGTTCCTACGAGCAGTACTTC CASSLVSSYEQYF
. TRBJ2-1 TRBV6-1 . TGTGCCAGCAGTGAAGACCGGGCGACTAGGCATGTGGGGAATGAGCAGTTCTTC CASSEDRATRHVGNEQFF
. TRBJ1-6 TRBV5-1 TRBD1 TGCGCCAGCAGCCCCCTCGGACAGGGGAATTCACCCCTCCACTTT CASSPLGQGNSPLHF
. TRBJ2-5 TRBV5-5 TRBD2 TGTGCCAGCAGCTTTACGGGGGGTCCGAGAGGGACCCAGTACTTC CASSFTGGPRGTQYF
. TRBJ2-5 TRBV5-1 . TGCGCCAGCAGCTTAGACAACCAAGAGACCCAGTACTTC CASSLDNQETQYF
. TRBJ2-3 TRBV5-1 TRBD2 TGCGCCAGCAGCTCGCCCCCAGGAGCGGGGGGGCCCACAGATACGCAGTATTTT CASSSPPGAGGPTDTQYF
. TRBJ2-7 TRBV7-2 . TGTGCCAGCAGCTTGCGGAGTCTGTACGAGCAGTACTTC CASSLRSLYEQYF
. TRBJ1-5 TRBV19 . TGTGCCAGTACCAGGGGTAGGGGAGATCAGCCCCAGCATTTT CASTRGRGDQPQHF
. TRBJ2-7 TRBV4-1 . TGCGCCAGCAGCCCGGTTCGGGCCGGGATACCCTACGAGCAGTACTTC CASSPVRAGIPYEQYF
. TRBJ1-2 TRBV9 . TGTGCCAGCAGCCAGGACAGTTTGTTGGCCTATGGCTACACCTTC CASSQDSLLAYGYTF
. TRBJ1-2 TRBV5-6 . TGTGCCAGCAGCTTCTTCGGGGGACATGGCTACACCTTC CASSFFGGHGYTF
. TRBJ1-2 TRBV28 TRBD1 TGTGCCAGCAGTTTTCGTGACAGGGCGACCTCTCATACCTTC CASSFRDRATSHTF
. TRBJ1-4 TRBV19 . TGTGCCAGTAGTCGTCGGGAGTCTGGCAGGCCGTTTTTT CASSRRESGRPFF
. TRBJ2-4 TRBV6-1 TRBD2 TGTGCCAGCAGTGCGGGGGGAGCCAAAAACATTCAGTACTTC CASSAGGAKNIQYF
. TRBJ1-5 TRBV28 . TGTGCCAGCAGTTTAGATTCCACAGGGAATCAGCCCCAGCATTTT CASSLDSTGNQPQHF
. TRBJ2-7 TRBV9 . TGTGCCAGCAGCCTGGGGATCGGGGGAAAGGATATTTACGAGCAGTACTTC CASSLGIGGKDIYEQYF
. TRBJ2-1 TRBV14 TRBD2 TGTGCCAGCAGCCAAGATGTAGCGGGCCCCGCCGGTGAGCAGTTCTTC CASSQDVAGPAGEQFF
. TRBJ2-3 TRBV5-1 TRBD1 TGCGCCAGCAGCTTGGGTCGGACAGGGGTGACAGATACGCAGTATTTT CASSLGRTGVTDTQYF
. TRBJ1-1 TRBV15 . TGTGCCACCAACCCCGTCCCGGGGGGGACATACACTGAAGCTTTCTTT CATNPVPGGTYTEAFF
few TRBJ2-7 TRBV4-1 . TGCGCCAGCAGCTACAGACGGGACAACTACGAGCAGTACTTC CASSYRRDNYEQYF
. TRBJ2-2 TRBV5-4 . TGTGCCAGCAGCTTGGAGGGGCTGGGCGGGGAGCTGTTTTTT CASSLEGLGGELFF
. TRBJ2-1 TRBV4-2 TRBD2 TGTGCCAGCAGGCTTGTCGGAGCGGGAGATGGAAATGAGCAGTTCTTC CASRLVGAGDGNEQFF
. TRBJ2-7 TRBV4-1 . TGCGCCAGCAGCCATGGGAGCTACGAGCAGTACTTC CASSHGSYEQYF
. TRBJ2-1 TRBV12-5 . TGTGCTAGTAGCAGCGCCTACAATGAGCAGTTCTTC CASSSAYNEQFF